This TCR beta chain appears in the sequencing data of a study of cytotoxic CD8 clonotypes in ibrutinib-treated CLL. General study findings and limits: Public clonotypes were seen rarely and were contracted or stable on treatment.

Using immunoSEQ multiplex PCR, the repertoire was profiled, and TCRdb retains in-frame clones only, with some absent. The top ten hold 13% of the sample, which has roughly 200,000 clones, 55% to 85% seen once. This clone was seen only a few times. As yet, its antigen is unknown. The sequenced sample was PBMCs, obtained after 24 months of ibrutinib treatment. This TCR derives from a human donor with chronic lymphocytic leukemia.

CDR3 sequence: CASSQDGPRNPGDTGELFF. The CDR3 nucleotides are TGTGCCAGCAGCCAAGATGGACCCAGGAACCCCGGGGACACCGGGGAGCTGTTTTTT. The chain carries TRBV4-2 and TRBJ2-2; tentatively, D is TRBD2 (5 bases). The ends were cut back, 0 bases at V and 3 bases at J, with 20 bases in the middle. CDR1 is LGHNA, CDR2 YNFKEQ, per germline. The CDR3 is made up of 19 amino acids.